Shown below are 26 T cell receptor beta chains from a single sample sequenced in a study of blood T cell repertoires in COVID-19. Method: immunoSEQ multiplex PCR; TCRdb's copy keeps in-frame clones and lacks some. Of about 250,000 clones in the sample, about 83% are singletons; the top ten hold 3.5% to 4.5%. Source material: peripheral blood. Receptor source: a man between 45 and 60 years old with acute or convalescent COVID-19.

The chain employs TRBV14 and TRBJ2-4; D may be TRBD1 (7 bases). The germline V gene has CDR1 SGHDN and CDR2 FVKESK. V dropped 2 bases and J dropped 8 bases, with 25 bases sitting between them. This CDR3 spans 18 amino acids. CDR3 sequence reads: CASSQNIGQTGSGDIQYF. In nucleotides, the CDR3 is TGTGCCAGCAGCCAAAATATCGGTCAGACAGGGTCGGGAGACATTCAGTACTTC.

The chain joins TRBV18 to TRBJ2-7, with D tentatively TRBD1 (7 bases). Per the germline V gene, CDR1 is KGHSH and CDR2 is LQKENI. CDR3 size: 13 residues. Trimming took 3 bases from V and 5 from J, leaving 11 bases between them. The CDR3 loop is CASSPDREDEQYF. DNA of the CDR3: TGTGCCAGCTCACCCGACAGGGAGGACGAGCAGTACTTC.

The J gene is TRBJ2-7, the V gene TRBV6-6; D is perhaps TRBD2 (6 bases). Per germline, CDR1 MNHNY and CDR2 SVGAGI (reference sequence). V lost 7 bases and J 0 bases, leaving 13 bases between the germline ends. CDR3 length: 14 amino acids. DNA for the CDR3: TGTGCCAGCACCCCTACTAGCTACTCCTACGAGCAGTACTTC. Translation: CASTPTSYSYEQYF.

J is TRBJ2-1 and V is TRBV7-9, with a possible D match to TRBD2 (5 bases). Germline lookup yields CDR1 SEHNR and CDR2 FQNEAQ (reference sequence). V lost 3 bases and J lost 4, with 10 bases in between. This CDR3 comprises 14 residues. The CDR3 region has the DNA TGTGCCAGCAGCTTTGAAAGCGGATACAATGAGCAGTTCTTC. Amino acids: CASSFESGYNEQFF.

This clone is a singleton in its sample. This chain connects TRBV4-1 to TRBJ2-1; D not certain. Trimming removed 8 bases from V and 0 bases from J, with 14 bases in between. The CDR3 runs to 15 residues. Per the germline V gene, CDR1 is MGHRA and CDR2 is YSYEKL. The CDR3 DNA follows: TGCGCCAGCGCCTCGAGGTACTCCTCCTACAATGAGCAGTTCTTC. Its translation: CASASRYSSYNEQFF.

The chain employs TRBV7-8 and TRBJ2-7, with a weak D call TRBD1 (6 bases). The germline V gene encodes CDR1 SGHVS and CDR2 FQNEAQ. V lost 5 bases to trimming and J lost 4 bases, with 21 bases between them. The CDR3 totals 16 residues. The CDR3 nucleotides read TGTGCCAGCAGCCCGACAGGTCCGAGGATTCCTTACGAGCAGTACTTC. Translating it yields CASSPTGPRIPYEQYF.

This rearrangement joins TRBV19 to TRBJ2-6; weak D call: TRBD2 (5 bases). The V gene lost 8 bases and the J gene lost 0 bases, with 8 bases spanning the gap. This CDR3 spans 14 amino acids. Per the germline V gene, CDR1 is LNHDA and CDR2 is SQIVND (reference sequence). The DNA of the CDR3 is TGTGCCAGTCGGGGAAGCTCTGGGGCCAACGTCCTGACTTTC. Translating it yields CASRGSSGANVLTF.

The chain combines TRBV7-7 with TRBJ2-5, with 14 positions matching TRBD2. Germline V lookup: CDR1 SSHAT, CDR2 FNYEAQ (reference sequence). This CDR3 has 16 residues. The CDR3 protein is CASGSTGTSGSKTQYF. The CDR3 DNA reads as TGTGCTAGTGGTTCAACCGGGACTAGCGGGAGTAAGACCCAGTACTTC.

The chain couples TRBV14 to TRBJ1-2; possibly TRBD1 for D (6 bases). CDR1 and CDR2 (germline): SGHDN, FVKESK. The length of the CDR3 is 14 residues. V was cut by 3 bases and J by 8 bases, with 16 bases left in between. CDR3: CASSQARTVHGYTF. CDR3 DNA sequence: TGTGCCAGCAGCCAGGCCCGGACAGTTCACGGCTACACCTTC.

The chain carries TRBV5-4 and TRBJ1-6, with 7 bases that match TRBD1. V was pared by 4 bases and J by 6 bases, with 7 bases of the junction left unmatched. Germline values: CDR1 SGHNT, CDR2 YYREEE (reference sequence). The CDR3 loop spans 15 amino acids. This CDR3 is CASSKEDRANSPLHF. For the CDR3, the DNA is TGTGCCAGCAGCAAAGAAGACAGGGCTAATTCACCCCTCCACTTT.

This sequence joins TRBV7-3 and TRBJ2-7; 8 positions match TRBD1. The V and J ends lost 5 bases and 6 bases, in that order; junction bases with no gene match: 3. Per the germline V gene, CDR1 is SGHTA and CDR2 is FQGTGA. The CDR3 is 12 amino acids. CDR3 in amino acids: CASSLTGAEQYF. For the CDR3, the DNA is TGTGCCAGCAGCCTGACAGGGGCCGAGCAGTACTTC.

V usage is TRBV24-1 and J usage is TRBJ1-5; D may be TRBD1 (6 bases). The CDR3 is 15 residues long. Trimming cost V 7 bases and J 5 bases, with 17 bases left between them. Per germline, CDR1 KGHDR and CDR2 SFDVKD. This chain's CDR3 is CATSATGSGDQPQHF. The CDR3 region has the DNA TGTGCCACCAGCGCTACAGGGTCCGGGGATCAGCCCCAGCATTTT.

This chain uses TRBV5-8 with TRBJ1-4; 8 nucleotides match TRBD1. The CDR3 covers 13 residues. Germline CDR1 reads SGHTS; CDR2 reads YDEGEE. Trimming took 7 bases from V and 7 from J; bases not matched to a gene: 6. In DNA form, the CDR3 reads TGTGCCAGCCGCGGGACAGGCTTTGAAAAACTGTTTTTT. This encodes CASRGTGFEKLFF.

The rearrangement links TRBV7-2 to TRBJ2-3; maybe TRBD1 (5 bases). CDR1 and CDR2 from the germline V gene are SGHTA and FQGNSA. With 3 bases removed from V and 4 bases from J, the gap between germline ends came to 11 bases. The CDR3 length is 14 residues. CDR3 DNA: TGTGCCAGCAGCTTGGGCAGGGCATCAGATACGCAGTATTTT. Translated, it gives CASSLGRASDTQYF.

The J gene is TRBJ1-3, the V gene TRBV11-2; 7 nucleotides line up with TRBD1. The CDR3 has 16 residues. With 3 bases clipped from V and 4 bases from J, the junction kept 9 bases outside the gene matches. CDR1 SGHAT and CDR2 FQNNGV come from the germline V gene. CDR3 DNA: TGTGCCAGCAGCTTGGGGACAGTTTCGTCCGGAAACACCATATATTTT. Protein product: CASSLGTVSSGNTIYF.

This clone was seen just once. V gene TRBV27 combines with J gene TRBJ2-7; D ambiguous. CDR1 is MNHEY, CDR2 SMNVEV, per germline (reference sequence). V lost 5 bases and J lost 0, with 11 bases in between. CDR3 length: 14 residues. The CDR3 DNA reads as TGTGCCAGCAGTATTCGCTATGCCTCCTACGAGCAGTACTTC. Translating gives CASSIRYASYEQYF.

The chain links TRBV19 to TRBJ1-1; perhaps TRBD1 as D (5 bases). The V end was cut by 7 bases, the J end by 4 bases, with 13 bases between. CDR1 and CDR2 from the germline V gene are LNHDA and SQIVND (reference sequence). The CDR3 loop spans 13 amino acids. The CDR3 nucleotides are TGTGCCAGTACCCAGGGAGGAGGCACTGAAGCTTTCTTT. Translation: CASTQGGGTEAFF.

In this sample, this clone turned up a few times. The rearrangement joins TRBV29-1 to TRBJ2-5; TRBD1 aligns across 11 bases. The CDR3 has 14 amino acids. The ends lost 5 bases at V and 4 bases at J; junction bases unmatched: 6. Germline loops: CDR1 SQVTM, CDR2 ANQGSEA. CDR3 bases: TGCAGCGTTTCGGGACAGGGGGTAGGAGAGACCCAGTACTTC. Its protein product is CSVSGQGVGETQYF.

This chain uses TRBV30 with TRBJ2-4, with 7 bases aligning to TRBD1. The germline CDR1 and CDR2 sequences are GTSNPN and SVGIG (reference sequence). The length of the CDR3 is 15 residues. The trim removed 1 base at V and 6 bases at J, leaving 9 bases unmatched. The CDR3 here is CAWSAQEGAGNIQYF. In nucleotides, the CDR3 is TGTGCCTGGAGTGCCCAAGAGGGGGCGGGAAACATTCAGTACTTC.

The chain employs TRBV2 and TRBJ1-4, with 7 bases fitting TRBD1. In germline, CDR1 is SNHLY, CDR2 FYNNEI. Trimming took 7 bases from V and 7 from J; bases not matched to a gene: 6. The CDR3 consists of 13 residues. For the CDR3, the DNA is TGTGCCAGCAAATCGGGACAGTTTGAAAAACTGTTTTTT. It yields the protein CASKSGQFEKLFF.

This clone has only a few counts. This chain connects TRBV5-4 to TRBJ2-1; 14 positions match TRBD2. The J segment lost 9 bases and the V segment lost 4 bases, leaving 3 bases of the junction unmatched. Germline V gives CDR1 SGHNT, CDR2 YYREEE (reference sequence). CDR3 length: 14 amino acids. The CDR3 nucleotides are TGTGCCAGCAGCCAGACTAGCGGGGGGGCTGAGCAGTTCTTC. Its translation: CASSQTSGGAEQFF. Supplemented by reference TRBV5-4 and TRBJ2-1, the full variable domain reads ETGVTQSPTHLIKTRGQQVTLRCSSQSGHNTVSWYQQALGQGPQFIFQYYREEENGRGNFPPRFSGLQFPNYSSELNVNALELDDSALYLCASSQTSGGAEQFFGPGTRLTVL.

The chain combines TRBV18 with TRBJ1-2, with D perhaps TRBD1 (5 bases). The CDR3 sequence is 15 residues long. Between the trimmed V and J ends, which lost 3 bases and 3 bases, there was a span of 14 bases. The germline V gene has CDR1 KGHSH and CDR2 LQKENI. CDR3 in amino acids: CASSPATGGHYGYTF. CDR3 nucleotides: TGTGCCAGCTCACCGGCTACAGGAGGGCACTATGGCTACACCTTC.

The chain recombines TRBV3-1 (or the pseudogene TRBV3-2) with TRBJ2-2; TRBD2 might be the D (6 bases). The CDR3 extends over 14 amino acids. Trimming took off 8 bases at V and 6 bases at J, with 16 bases between the two ends. Germline V gene sequence: CDR1 LGHDT, CDR2 YNNKEL (reference sequence). The CDR3 DNA is TGTGCCAGCGGGAGGTCTAGTTTATCCGGGGAGCTGTTTTTT. Translated, it gives CASGRSSLSGELFF.

The chain carries TRBV12-5 and TRBJ2-3, with a tentative D call TRBD2 (6 bases). The CDR3 is made up of 15 amino acids. Germline V lookup: CDR1 LGHNT, CDR2 FRNRAP. Between the trimmed V and J ends, which lost 6 bases and 1 base, there was a span of 14 bases. The CDR3 loop reads CASGTDGRRTDTQYF. The CDR3 bases are TGTGCTAGTGGCACGGACGGGAGACGCACAGATACGCAGTATTTT.

The J gene is TRBJ1-2, the V gene TRBV5-5; 8 bases fit TRBD1. V lost 0 bases to trimming and J lost 4 bases; unmatched junction nucleotides: 8. The CDR3 sequence is 16 residues long. Germline CDR1 reads SGHKS; CDR2 reads YYEKEE (reference sequence). This CDR3 is CASSLAGGDSGYGYTF. The CDR3 DNA sequence: TGTGCCAGCAGCTTGGCAGGGGGCGATTCGGGCTATGGCTACACCTTC.

This clone was recorded only once. The gene calls are TRBV11-3 and TRBJ2-7; 10 nucleotides align to TRBD2. Germline CDR1 reads SGHNT; CDR2 reads YENEEA. Trimming took 3 bases from V and 2 from J; bases not matched to a gene: 4. The CDR3 is made up of 15 amino acids. The CDR3 coding sequence is TGTGCCAGCAGCTTTAAAAGCGGGAGGGCCTACGAGCAGTACTTC. Translating gives CASSFKSGRAYEQYF.